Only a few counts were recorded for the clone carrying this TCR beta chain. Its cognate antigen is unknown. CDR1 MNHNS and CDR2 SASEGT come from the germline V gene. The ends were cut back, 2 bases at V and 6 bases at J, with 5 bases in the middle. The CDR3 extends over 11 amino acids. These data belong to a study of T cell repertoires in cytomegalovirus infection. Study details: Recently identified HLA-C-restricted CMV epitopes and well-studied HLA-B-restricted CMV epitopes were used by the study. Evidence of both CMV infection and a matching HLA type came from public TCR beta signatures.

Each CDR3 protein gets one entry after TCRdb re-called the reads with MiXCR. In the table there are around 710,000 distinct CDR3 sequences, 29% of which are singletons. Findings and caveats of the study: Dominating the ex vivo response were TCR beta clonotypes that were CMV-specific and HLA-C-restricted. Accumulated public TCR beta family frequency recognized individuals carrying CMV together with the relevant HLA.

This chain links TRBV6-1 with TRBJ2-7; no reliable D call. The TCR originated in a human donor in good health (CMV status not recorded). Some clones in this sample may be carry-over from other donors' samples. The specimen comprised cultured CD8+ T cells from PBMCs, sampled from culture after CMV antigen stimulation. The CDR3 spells CASSESREQYF. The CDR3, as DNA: TGTGCCAGCAGTGAAAGTCGCGAGCAGTACTTC.